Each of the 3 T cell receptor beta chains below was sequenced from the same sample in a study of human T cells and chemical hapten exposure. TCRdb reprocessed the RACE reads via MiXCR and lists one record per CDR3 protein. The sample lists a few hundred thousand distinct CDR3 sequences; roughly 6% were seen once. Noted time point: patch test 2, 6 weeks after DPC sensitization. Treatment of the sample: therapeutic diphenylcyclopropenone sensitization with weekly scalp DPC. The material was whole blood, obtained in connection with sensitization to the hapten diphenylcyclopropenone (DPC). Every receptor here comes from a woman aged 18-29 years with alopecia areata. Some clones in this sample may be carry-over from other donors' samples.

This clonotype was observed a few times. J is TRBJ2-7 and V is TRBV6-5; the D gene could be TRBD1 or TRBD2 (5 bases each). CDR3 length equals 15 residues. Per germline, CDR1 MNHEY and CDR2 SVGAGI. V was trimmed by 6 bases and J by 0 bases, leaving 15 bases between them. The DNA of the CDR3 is TGTGCCAGCAGCCCAACCGGGGCCAGCTCCTACGAGCAGTACTTC. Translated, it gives CASSPTGASSYEQYF.

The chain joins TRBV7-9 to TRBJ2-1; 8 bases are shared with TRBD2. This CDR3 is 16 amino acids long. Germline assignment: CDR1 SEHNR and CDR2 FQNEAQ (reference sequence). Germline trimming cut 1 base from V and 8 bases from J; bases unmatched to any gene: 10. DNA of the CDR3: TGTGCCAGCAGCTTAGATCCGGGGGGGAATCCCGATGAGCAGTTCTTC. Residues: CASSLDPGGNPDEQFF.

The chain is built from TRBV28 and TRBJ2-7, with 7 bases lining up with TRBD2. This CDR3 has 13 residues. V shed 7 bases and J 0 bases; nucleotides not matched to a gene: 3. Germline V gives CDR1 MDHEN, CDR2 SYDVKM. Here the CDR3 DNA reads TGTGCCAGCATCGGCGGGAGCTCCTACGAGCAGTACTTC. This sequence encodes CASIGGSSYEQYF.